Listed below are T cell receptor beta chains from one sample, sequenced in a study of shared clonotypes between healthy human individuals. TCRdb's table, derived via immunoSEQ multiplex PCR, lists solely in-frame clones and lacks some. Of 400,000 to 500,000 clones in the sample, approximately 79% were seen once. Specimen: PBMCs. The receptor set was obtained from a middle-aged woman in good health. Some clones in this sample may be carry-over from other donors' samples. Both conserved end residues are part of each CDR3. Each record gives: clone size, CDR3 length, J gene, V gene, D gene, CDR3 DNA, CDR3 protein. The D gene is left open where the match is weak. Clone size is shown for a subset of rows, as once, few, many or a class of expanded clone.

many,17,TRBJ2-6,TRBV27,NA,TGTGCCAGCAGTGGACCCTCCACCGTCGGTGGGGCCAACGTCCTGACTTTC,CASSGPSTVGGANVLTF
NA,15,TRBJ2-1,TRBV19,TRBD2,TGTGCCAGTAGCACCGGACTAGCGAACTACAATGAGCAGTTCTTC,CASSTGLANYNEQFF
NA,16,TRBJ1-3,TRBV4-3,TRBD1,TGCGCCAGCAGCCAGGCCGGGACAGGGGTCGGAAACACCATATATTTT,CASSQAGTGVGNTIYF
NA,14,TRBJ2-3,TRBV6-1,TRBD2,TGTGCCAGCATCAGCGGGAGGCCCACAGATACGCAGTATTTT,CASISGRPTDTQYF
NA,14,TRBJ2-7,TRBV5-1,NA,TGCGCCAGCAGGGTGACAAGAAGCTCCTACGAGCAGTACTTC,CASRVTRSSYEQYF
NA,11,TRBJ2-1,TRBV29-1,NA,TGCAGCGGGGGGCTACACGATGAGCAGTTCTTC,CSGGLHDEQFF
NA,15,TRBJ2-7,TRBV5-8,TRBD2,TGTGCCAGCAGCTTGTCGGGCGGGAGGGGACACGAGCAGTACTTC,CASSLSGGRGHEQYF
many,14,TRBJ2-7,TRBV4-1,TRBD2,TGCGCCAGCAGCCGCGGGACTAGCGGTTACGAGCAGTACTTC,CASSRGTSGYEQYF
NA,15,TRBJ2-3,TRBV7-8,NA,TGTGCCAGCAGCTCCCGGGCTACGGGCACAGATACGCAGTATTTT,CASSSRATGTDTQYF
NA,19,TRBJ2-1,TRBV30,TRBD2,TGTGCCTGGAGTGTACCCAAATTTCAGCGGGGGAGCTCCTACAATGAGCAGTTCTTC,CAWSVPKFQRGSSYNEQFF
once,15,TRBJ2-7,TRBV11-2,NA,TGTGCCAGCAGCTACTCCCTAGTGAGGGGCTACGAGCAGTACTTC,CASSYSLVRGYEQYF
NA,14,TRBJ2-1,TRBV30,TRBD2,TGTGCCTGGAGTGTCCTAGCGGGGCACAATGAGCAGTTCTTC,CAWSVLAGHNEQFF
few,15,TRBJ1-2,TRBV12-1,NA,TGTGCCAGCAGCTTTGACACCTGGGGACTCTATGGCTACACCTTC,CASSFDTWGLYGYTF
NA,15,TRBJ2-7,TRBV5-1,NA,TGCGCCAGCAGCTTAAGCGGGCCCAGCTCCTACGAGCAGTACTTC,CASSLSGPSSYEQYF
NA,17,TRBJ2-1,TRBV27,TRBD2,TGTGCCAGCAGTTTATTCTCCCGGGAGGGGTCTTTGGGGGAGCAGTTCTTC,CASSLFSREGSLGEQFF
few,16,TRBJ2-1,TRBV19,TRBD2,TGTGCCAGTAGTCTTAGAGCGGGAGTATCCCCCAATGAGCAGTTCTTC,CASSLRAGVSPNEQFF
NA,14,TRBJ2-1,TRBV6-5,NA,TGTGCCAGCAGTTACGAGGGACGGTACAATGAGCAGTTCTTC,CASSYEGRYNEQFF
NA,13,TRBJ1-5,TRBV7-2,NA,TGTGCCAGCGGGAAACAGAGCAATCAGCCCCAGCATTTT,CASGKQSNQPQHF
NA,11,TRBJ2-1,TRBV27,NA,TGTGCCAGCACCCAAAGGGGTGAGCAGTTCTTC,CASTQRGEQFF
NA,16,TRBJ2-5,TRBV2,TRBD2,TGTGCCAGCAGTGAGGGACTAGCGGGAGAACACGAGACCCAGTACTTC,CASSEGLAGEHETQYF
NA,16,TRBJ2-7,TRBV11-2,NA,TGTGCCAGCAGCCCCAGGCCACTAGTTTCGAAACCTGAACAGTACTTC,CASSPRPLVSKPEQYF
NA,14,TRBJ2-7,TRBV11-2,TRBD2,TGTGCCAGCAGCTTTCAAGCGGGAACCTACGAGCAGTACTTC,CASSFQAGTYEQYF
NA,16,TRBJ1-1,TRBV28,TRBD1,TGTGCCAGCAGGAACGACAGGGACAGGTGGTCCACTGAAGCTTTCTTT,CASRNDRDRWSTEAFF
NA,13,TRBJ2-2,TRBV29-1,TRBD1,TGCAGCGTTACAGGGGTTCGCACCGGGGAGCTGTTTTTT,CSVTGVRTGELFF
NA,15,TRBJ1-2,TRBV6-5,TRBD1,TGTGCCAGCAGTTCCCAGTTAGGGGGCAACTATGGCTACACCTTC,CASSSQLGGNYGYTF
NA,15,TRBJ2-7,TRBV19,TRBD1,TGTGCCAGTACAGGGACAGTCAAAAAGAACTACGAGCAGTACTTC,CASTGTVKKNYEQYF
NA,14,TRBJ2-5,TRBV11-3,NA,TGTGCCAGCAGCTTAGCCGGCTCCAGGGAGACCCAGTACTTC,CASSLAGSRETQYF
NA,16,TRBJ2-2,TRBV7-3,TRBD2,TGTGCCAGCAGATCGGGACTAGCGGGAGGGACCGGGGAGCTGTTTTTT,CASRSGLAGGTGELFF
once,15,TRBJ1-1,TRBV19,NA,TGTGCCAGTAGTACCGGGGCAGATAGGAACACTGAAGCTTTCTTT,CASSTGADRNTEAFF
NA,12,TRBJ1-2,TRBV11-2,NA,TGTGCCAGCAGCCCAAACAGGGAAAGCTACACCTTC,CASSPNRESYTF
NA,15,TRBJ2-7,TRBV2,TRBD2,TGTGCCAGCAGAGCTAGCGGGGTCAGCTCCTACGAGCAGTACTTC,CASRASGVSSYEQYF
NA,15,TRBJ2-1,TRBV2,TRBD2,TGTGCCAGCAGTGGGACTAGCGGGAGGTCCAATGAGCAGTTCTTC,CASSGTSGRSNEQFF
NA,13,TRBJ1-5,TRBV27,TRBD1,TGTGCCATCACAGGGGGGGGGAATCAGCCCCAGCATTTT,CAITGGGNQPQHF
NA,15,TRBJ2-3,TRBV7-3,TRBD2,TGTGCCAGCAGCCCTCAAGCGGGGCTCACAGATACGCAGTATTTT,CASSPQAGLTDTQYF
NA,14,TRBJ2-7,TRBV6-5,NA,TGTGCCAGCTCCAGACAGACGACCTCCTACGAGCAGTACTTC,CASSRQTTSYEQYF
NA,17,TRBJ1-5,TRBV4-1,NA,TGCGCCAGCAGCCAAGAGGGGAACCGGGACCCAAGACACCCCCAGCATTTT,CASSQEGNRDPRHPQHF
NA,15,TRBJ1-4,TRBV6-4,TRBD1,TGTGCCAGCAGCGATACGACAGGGGAGAATGAAAAACTGTTTTTT,CASSDTTGENEKLFF
NA,16,TRBJ2-7,TRBV30,TRBD2,TGTGCCTGGACGAGGAGACTAGCGGGAGAAGGTTACGAGCAGTACTTC,CAWTRRLAGEGYEQYF
NA,13,TRBJ2-7,TRBV7-9,NA,TGTGCCAGCAGCCTTCTCAGGTTGGACGAGCAGTACTTC,CASSLLRLDEQYF
NA,13,TRBJ2-3,TRBV7-3,NA,TGTGCCAGCGGGGCTTATAGCACAGATACGCAGTATTTT,CASGAYSTDTQYF
NA,12,TRBJ2-5,TRBV19,NA,TGTGCCAGTATGGGGGAACAAGAGACCCAGTACTTC,CASMGEQETQYF
NA,14,TRBJ2-1,TRBV11-2,NA,TGTGCCAGCAGCTCCGCCGGGACCCCCTTTAAGCAGTTCTTC,CASSSAGTPFKQFF
once,14,TRBJ1-5,TRBV11-2,NA,TGTGCCAGCAGCCCGGGGGGGGAGGCTCAGCCCCAGCATTTT,CASSPGGEAQPQHF
NA,13,TRBJ1-4,TRBV19,NA,TGTGCCAGTAGTCCCGACAGGTCAAGCGGAACTGTTTTT,CASSPDRSSGTVF
NA,15,TRBJ2-2,TRBV7-2,TRBD1,TGTGCCAGCAGCCCGACAGGGGCCAACACCGGGGAGCTGTTTTTT,CASSPTGANTGELFF
NA,17,TRBJ2-1,TRBV28,TRBD2,TGTGCCAGCAGTTTAGAGAGGGCGGGAGGGCCGTTCAATGAGCAGTTCTTC,CASSLERAGGPFNEQFF